These 30 T cell receptor beta chains originate from one sample sequenced in a study of cytomegalovirus exposure and HLA in healthy donors. Both 60 Vbeta primers and 13 Jbeta primers went into the PCR. Produced via immunoSEQ multiplex PCR; TCRdb's table is partial and in-frame only. The data hold more than 130,000 clones, with roughly 79% observed a single time. Sequencing was performed on PBMCs. The receptors here all came from a male donor in good health and CMV-seronegative.

The chain joins TRBV14 to TRBJ2-1; 7 bases fit TRBD2. Germline V CDR1 and CDR2: SGHDN, FVKESK. V shed 4 bases and J 2 bases; nucleotides not matched to a gene: 8. The CDR3 sequence is 16 residues long. As DNA, the CDR3 is TGTGCCAGCAGCCTCCTCGGGGGGAACACCTACAATGAGCAGTTCTTC. This encodes CASSLLGGNTYNEQFF. Using reference TRBV14 and TRBJ2-1 for the parts outside the CDR3, the full variable domain is EAGVTQFPSHSVIEKGQTVTLRCDPISGHDNLYWYRRVMGKEIKFLLHFVKESKQDESGMPNNRFLAERTGGTYSTLKVQPAELEDSGVYFCASSLLGGNTYNEQFFGPGTRLTVL.

This clone has more than one count but fewer than ten. V and J are TRBV4-1 and TRBJ2-7; 16 bases agree with TRBD2. Germline assignment: CDR1 MGHRA and CDR2 YSYEKL. The length of the CDR3 is 18 residues. J gave up 0 bases and V 4 bases, and 6 bases lay outside the gene matches. CDR3 nucleotides: TGCGCCAGCAGCCCGCTCGGGACTAGCGGGGGGGACTCCTACGAGCAGTACTTC. As protein: CASSPLGTSGGDSYEQYF.

This sequence joins TRBV9 and TRBJ2-3, with 9 bases matching TRBD2. The CDR3 contains 16 residues. Germline lookup yields CDR1 SGDLS and CDR2 YYNGEE. V trimming: 0 bases; J trimming: 5 bases; junction bases outside the gene matches: 7. For the CDR3, the DNA is TGTGCCAGCAGCGTAGATAGCGGGAGTTCCGTAGATACGCAGTATTTT. Its protein product is CASSVDSGSSVDTQYF.

This chain joins TRBV9 and TRBJ1-3; a possible D gene is TRBD1 (5 bases). Trimming cost V 0 bases and J 3 bases, with 19 bases left between them. The CDR3 is made up of 18 amino acids. Per germline, CDR1 SGDLS and CDR2 YYNGEE. DNA for the CDR3: TGTGCCAGCAGCGTAGATCTGGGGGGTCAGACGAGTGGAAACACCATATATTTT. Translating it yields CASSVDLGGQTSGNTIYF.

This clone was detected once. The gene calls are TRBV11-3 and TRBJ2-2; 7 positions match TRBD2. V gave up 8 bases and J gave up 1 base; unmatched junction bases: 1. This CDR3 is built from 13 residues. Germline loops: CDR1 SGHNT, CDR2 YENEEA. The CDR3 DNA follows: TGTGCCAGCGGGGGGGTGAACACCGGGGAGCTGTTTTTT. Its protein is CASGGVNTGELFF.

Comment on this clone: An end of the junction differs from the germline gene, which may be a read error. The V and J genes are TRBV7-9 and TRBJ2-1; TRBD2 might be the D (5 bases). This CDR3 region has 17 residues. Per the germline V gene, CDR1 is SEHNR and CDR2 is FQNEAQ (reference sequence). CDR3: CSSSLLARQRSRDEQFF. DNA of the CDR3: TGTTCCAGCAGCTTATTAGCCCGGCAGCGGAGTCGGGATGAGCAGTTCTTC.

The rearrangement joins TRBV5-8 to TRBJ1-5; unclear D gene. From germline, CDR1 is SGHTS and CDR2 YDEGEE. The V and J ends lost 4 bases and 2 bases respectively, with 13 bases between them. The CDR3 totals 15 residues. The CDR3 nucleotides are TGTGCCAGCAGCCCCCAGGTTATGGGCAATCAGCCCCAGCATTTT. Translating it yields CASSPQVMGNQPQHF.

This sequence joins TRBV12-5 and TRBJ1-1; D not resolved. The CDR3 is 13 residues long. V gave up 1 base and J gave up 4 bases, with 7 bases separating them. Germline V lookup: CDR1 LGHNT, CDR2 FRNRAP. Here the CDR3 DNA reads TGTGCTAGTGGTTTGGATCGGGTCACTGAAGCTTTCTTT. Amino acids: CASGLDRVTEAFF.

The chain employs TRBV5-6 and TRBJ1-3, with TRBD1 matching over 9 bases. J was trimmed by 2 bases and V by 3 bases; bases with no gene match: 3. Germline-derived CDR1 and CDR2 are SGHDT and YYEEEE. CDR3 size: 15 residues. CDR3 coding DNA: TGTGCCAGCAGCTCACGACAGGGGGCTGGAAACACCATATATTTT. Translation gives CASSSRQGAGNTIYF. Looking up the rest from reference TRBV5-6 and TRBJ1-3 gives the full variable domain: DAGVTQSPTHLIKTRGQQVTLRCSPKSGHDTVSWYQQALGQGPQFIFQYYEEEERQRGNFPDRFSGHQFPNYSSELNVNALLLGDSALYLCASSSRQGAGNTIYFGEGSWLTVV.

V is TRBV10-1 and J is TRBJ2-1; TRBD1 is a possible D gene (6 bases). CDR1 and CDR2 from the germline V gene are WNHNN and SYGVQD (reference sequence). There are 15 residues in the CDR3. V was trimmed by 3 bases and J by 9 bases, leaving 18 bases between them. The CDR3 DNA sequence: TGCGCCAGCAGTGACCACCTAGGGGGATCGGGTGAGCAGTTCTTC. Its translation: CASSDHLGGSGEQFF.

The V call is TRBV5-6, the J call TRBJ1-5, with D perhaps matching TRBD1 (6 bases). This CDR3 spans 15 amino acids. V gave up 4 bases and J gave up 3 bases, with 14 bases separating them. The germline CDR1 and CDR2 sequences are SGHDT and YYEEEE. The CDR3 loop reads CASSTTTGNNQPQHF. DNA for the CDR3: TGTGCCAGCAGCACCACGACAGGAAACAATCAGCCCCAGCATTTT. Combining the CDR3 with reference TRBV5-6 and TRBJ1-5 gives the whole variable domain DAGVTQSPTHLIKTRGQQVTLRCSPKSGHDTVSWYQQALGQGPQFIFQYYEEEERQRGNFPDRFSGHQFPNYSSELNVNALLLGDSALYLCASSTTTGNNQPQHFGDGTRLSIL.

This chain joins TRBV28 and TRBJ2-5, with D maybe TRBD2 (5 bases). TRBJ2-7 explains the end of the DNA better; the J call may be wrong. CDR3 length equals 13 residues. Germline V gene data show CDR1 as MDHEN and CDR2 as SYDVKM. CDR3 residues: CASTTGKGYEQYF. In DNA, the CDR3 is TGTGCCAGCACTACGGGGAAAGGCTACGAGCAGTACTTC.

This clone was observed once. The V call is TRBV18, the J call TRBJ2-1, with D uncertain. The CDR3 spans 13 residues. V lost 4 bases and J 5 bases, leaving 9 bases between the germline ends. The germline gives CDR1 KGHSH, CDR2 LQKENI. The DNA for the CDR3 is TGTGCCAGCTCACGAAACTACGACAATGAGCAGTTCTTC. This gives the protein CASSRNYDNEQFF.

The chain joins TRBV6-1 to TRBJ2-7; TRBD1 agrees at 8 bases. CDR1 and CDR2 (germline): MNHNS, SASEGT. J was trimmed by 7 bases and V by 0 bases; bases with no gene match: 8. The CDR3 runs to 15 residues. DNA of the CDR3: TGTGCCAGCAGTGAAGCCGAAGCAGGGGGCTGGGAGCAGTACTTC. This codes for CASSEAEAGGWEQYF.

The chain has TRBV7-6 and TRBJ1-2; 9 bases are shared with TRBD1. CDR3 length: 14 amino acids. The germline CDR1 and CDR2 sequences are SGHVS and FNYEAQ. The J segment lost 8 bases and the V segment lost 5 bases, leaving 9 bases of the junction unmatched. The DNA for the CDR3 is TGTGCCAGCAGCCCATACGGACAGGGGAAGGGCTACACCTTC. Translation: CASSPYGQGKGYTF. The full variable domain, with the rest looked up from reference TRBV7-6 and TRBJ1-2, is GAGVSQSPRYKVTKRGQDVALRCDPISGHVSLYWYRQALGQGPEFLTYFNYEAQQDKSGLPNDRFSAERPEGSISTLTIQRTEQRDSAMYRCASSPYGQGKGYTFGSGTRLTVV.

The genes are TRBV27 and TRBJ2-5, with D possibly matching TRBD1 (5 bases). The germline V and J ends were trimmed by 4 bases and 9 bases, with 9 bases remaining between them. There are 11 residues in the CDR3. Germline V CDR1 and CDR2: MNHEY, SMNVEV (reference sequence). The CDR3 nucleotides read TGTGCCAGCAGTTCAACAGGACCCCAGTACTTC. Amino acid sequence: CASSSTGPQYF.

The chain links TRBV7-2 to TRBJ1-6; 7 nucleotides align to TRBD1. Trimming took 4 bases from V and 7 from J; bases not matched to a gene: 7. CDR3 length equals 15 residues. The V gene's germline CDR1 is SGHTA and CDR2 FQGNSA. The CDR3 protein is CASSSQTGLNSPLHF. The CDR3 DNA is TGTGCCAGCAGCTCCCAGACAGGGCTAAATTCACCCCTCCACTTT.

This chain connects TRBV19 to TRBJ2-5; 8 positions match TRBD2. Trimming at V came to 5 bases and at J to 5 bases, leaving 7 bases not matched to a gene. The CDR3 has 14 residues. CDR1 and CDR2 from the germline V gene are LNHDA and SQIVND (reference sequence). As DNA, the CDR3 is TGTGCCAGTAGTTCGCGGGAGGCCGGGGAGACCCAGTACTTC. This codes for CASSSREAGETQYF.

CDR3 nucleotide sequence: TGTGCCACCCGCCCAGGTGGGACAGATAATCAGCCCCAGCATTTT. Its translation: CATRPGGTDNQPQHF. This chain links TRBV19 with TRBJ1-5; 7 positions agree with TRBD1. CDR1 LNHDA and CDR2 SQIVND come from the germline V gene (reference sequence). V was clipped by 10 bases and J by 4 bases; unmatched bases: 13. The length of the CDR3 is 15 residues.

The chain joins TRBV5-6 to TRBJ2-1; perhaps TRBD2 as D (5 bases). The CDR3 consists of 16 residues. The germline gives CDR1 SGHDT, CDR2 YYEEEE. Deletions cut 1 base from V and 3 bases from J, with 14 bases between. The CDR3 region has the DNA TGTGCCAGCAGCTTGAGGGCGGGCAGTTACTACAATGAGCAGTTCTTC. Encoded protein: CASSLRAGSYYNEQFF.

The chain employs TRBV4-1 and TRBJ2-7; 8 bases fit TRBD1. The CDR3 contains 17 residues. Germline CDR1 and CDR2: MGHRA and YSYEKL. V was clipped by 0 bases and J by 0 bases; unmatched bases: 7. Here the CDR3 reads CASSQEGRDRPSYEQYF. CDR3 DNA sequence: TGCGCCAGCAGCCAAGAAGGCCGGGACAGGCCCTCCTACGAGCAGTACTTC.

The chain is built from TRBV11-2 and TRBJ1-1, with 7 bases matching TRBD1. V was pared by 5 bases and J by 1 base, with 10 bases of the junction left unmatched. The germline CDR1 and CDR2 sequences are SGHAT and FQNNGV. The CDR3 is made up of 16 amino acids. CDR3 residues: CASSTHRQGTNTEAFF. CDR3 nucleotide sequence: TGTGCCAGCAGCACACACAGACAGGGAACGAACACTGAAGCTTTCTTT.

CDR3 sequence (DNA): TGTGCCAGTAGTACTCTACTAGCGGGAACGTTCTTC. This translates into CASSTLLAGTFF. The rearrangement joins TRBV19 to TRBJ2-1; 10 positions agree with TRBD2. The CDR3 is 12 amino acids. Germline CDR1 LNHDA, CDR2 SQIVND (reference sequence). J gave up 15 bases and V 4 bases, and 6 bases lay outside the gene matches.

Details on this clone: Germline and junction disagree at one end, which may indicate a read error. The rearrangement joins TRBV5-4 to TRBJ1-3, with a tentative D call TRBD1 (6 bases). The V gene's germline CDR1 is SGHNT and CDR2 YYREEE (reference sequence). The CDR3 consists of 16 residues. The CDR3 loop is CARSLDQPGAGNTIYF. The CDR3 DNA follows: TGTGCCCGCAGCTTGGATCAACCAGGGGCTGGAAACACCATATATTTT.

CDR3 sequence: CASSLPTSGGYNEQFF. The CDR3 nucleotides read TGTGCCAGCAGCTTACCGACTAGCGGGGGCTACAATGAGCAGTTCTTC. J is TRBJ2-1 and V is TRBV11-3; 12 nucleotides match TRBD2. V shed 2 bases and J 3 bases; nucleotides not matched to a gene: 2. The CDR3 extends over 16 amino acids. CDR1 is SGHNT, CDR2 YENEEA, per germline.

This chain uses TRBV4-3 with TRBJ2-3, with 7 bases that match TRBD2. The trim removed 3 bases at V and 2 bases at J, leaving 5 bases unmatched. CDR3 length equals 15 residues. Germline assignment: CDR1 LGHNA and CDR2 YSLEER. CDR3 DNA: TGCGCCAGCAGCCACAGGGAGGGGATCACAGATACGCAGTATTTT. As protein: CASSHREGITDTQYF.

This chain uses TRBV7-9 with TRBJ1-6; tentatively, D is TRBD1 (5 bases). The V end lost 4 bases, the J end lost 5 bases, and 6 bases lay between the germline ends. CDR3 length: 13 amino acids. Germline V CDR1 and CDR2: SEHNR, FQNEAQ (reference sequence). CDR3 nucleotides: TGTGCCAGCAGCTGGGGCCATAATTCACCCCTCCACTTT. Its protein product is CASSWGHNSPLHF. Combining the CDR3 with reference TRBV7-9 and TRBJ1-6 gives the whole variable domain DTGVSQNPRHKITKRGQNVTFRCDPISEHNRLYWYRQTLGQGPEFLTYFQNEAQLEKSRLLSDRFSAERPKGSFSTLEIQRTEQGDSAMYLCASSWGHNSPLHFGNGTRLTVT.

This chain connects TRBV7-6 to TRBJ2-7; possible D gene TRBD1, 6 bases. This CDR3 has 14 amino acids. V was pared by 5 bases and J by 0 bases, with 11 bases between. From germline, CDR1 is SGHVS and CDR2 FNYEAQ. The CDR3 sequence: CASSADRSSYEQYF. In DNA, the CDR3 is TGTGCCAGCAGCGCTGACAGGAGCTCCTACGAGCAGTACTTC.

The chain recombines TRBV19 with TRBJ1-1; 8 nucleotides align to TRBD1. Trimming cost V 11 bases and J 0 bases; bases outside gene matches: 17. This CDR3 has 17 residues. Germline V CDR1 and CDR2: LNHDA, SQIVND (reference sequence). The DNA of the CDR3 is TGTGCCGGCTCCCTAGATCCAGGGGGCACGTTGAACACTGAAGCTTTCTTT. This encodes CAGSLDPGGTLNTEAFF.

The V call is TRBV9, the J call TRBJ2-5, with TRBD2 matching over 9 bases. There are 19 residues in the CDR3. V was pared by 2 bases and J by 2 bases, with 16 bases of the junction left unmatched. Germline V CDR1 and CDR2: SGDLS, YYNGEE. The CDR3 DNA sequence: TGTGCCAGCAGCGTTCCCCTGGGGGGAAGCGGGGGGCCGCAAGAGACCCAGTACTTC. Translation: CASSVPLGGSGGPQETQYF.